This T cell receptor beta chain was sequenced in a study of blood T cell repertoires in COVID-19. Background on the study: Donors in the United States, Italy and Spain gave samples during acute or convalescent COVID-19. PBMCs, B-cell-depleted T cells, or T cells provided the cDNA or gDNA that made up the material.

Seattle-derived patients entered the study during active infection and were followed longitudinally. This clone was counted a few times. In the authors' methods: From reference gene primer amplification, estimates of nucleated cell counts were derived. This table comes from immunoSEQ multiplex PCR, and its TCRdb copy is limited to in-frame clones, with some not included. Clonal size and the V and J genes are those of that table, whereas D and trimming came from the DNA. The table records a few hundred thousand clones, over 80% of them present only once. Germline assignment: CDR1 KGHSH and CDR2 LQKENI. There are 13 residues in the CDR3. Trimming shortened V by 2 bases and J by 4 bases, and 6 bases separated the two germline ends.

V and J are TRBV18 and TRBJ1-5, with unresolved D. The sequence derives from a woman in her seventies with COVID-19, enrolled during active disease. Sequenced: peripheral blood. CDR3 protein: CASSPSGNQPQHF. The CDR3 DNA is TGTGCCAGCTCACCATCGGGGAATCAGCCCCAGCATTTT. Full variable domain (remainder filled in from reference TRBV18 and TRBJ1-5): NAGVMQNPRHLVRRRGQEARLRCSPMKGHSHVYWYRQLPEEGLKFMVYLQKENIIDESGMPKERFSAEFPKEGPSILRIQQVVRGDSAAYFCASSPSGNQPQHFGDGTRLSIL.